This T cell receptor (beta chain) derives from a study of shared clonotypes between healthy human individuals. Trimming took off 5 bases at V and 5 bases at J, with 15 bases between the two ends. Germline V gene sequence: CDR1 SQVTM, CDR2 ANQGSEA. The CDR3 totals 13 residues. Deep level was the assay's run setting. The material for each subset, its genomic DNA, was split evenly across several immunoSEQ plates. Unsorted PBMC DNA went through sequencing on ten immunoSEQ deep assay plates. Libraries were prepared by immunoSEQ multiplex PCR; TCRdb keeps only in-frame clonotypes and omits some of them. The sample shows fewer than 500,000 clones, approximately 79% of them seen only once. Notes on this clone: Its antigen is as yet unknown.

Study-wide findings and caveats: Clonotype sharing among the donors was expected to vary with sequencing depth.

The source of this sequence is a middle-aged woman in good health. Some clones in this sample may be carry-over from other donors' samples. Sequencing input: PBMCs. This rearrangement joins TRBV29-1 to TRBJ1-1; the D gene is possibly TRBD1 (5 bases). The CDR3 here is CSVRQGSGTEAFF. The CDR3 DNA reads TGCAGCGTTCGGCAGGGAAGTGGGACTGAAGCTTTCTTT.